The clone carrying this TCR beta chain was observed many times. No antigen is known for it. One end of the junction does not line up with germline, which may come from a read error. Primers used in a second PCR of roughly 7 to 12 cycles were a sample-barcoded 5' primer and a J-beta primer mix. TCRdb re-analysed the 5' RACE reads in MiXCR, keeping a single row per CDR3 protein. Of hundreds of thousands of distinct CDR3 sequences detected, under 65% appear once; the ten largest clones hold roughly 34%. Germline CDR1 is MGHRA and CDR2 is YSYEKL. CDR3 size: 12 residues. The data belong to a study of blood T cells in healthy people across ages. Notes on the study in general: Naive CD4+ cells and diversity were both higher in long-lived donors than in aged donors.

The sample was blood. The receptor's source is a man aged 55 to 70 in good health. V gene TRBV4-1 combines with J gene TRBJ2-7; D is ambiguous. CDR3 region: CASSQDGYEQYF. Here the CDR3 DNA reads TGTGCCAGCAGCCAAGACGGCTACGAGCAGTACTTC.